This TCR beta chain was sequenced in a study of shared clonotypes between healthy human individuals. Study information: Per donor, three plates held CD4 naive cells, three held CD4 memory, two held CD8 naive and one held CD8 memory.

From germline, CDR1 is SGHDN and CDR2 FVKESK. With V trimmed by 0 bases and J by 3 bases, 5 bases remained unmatched. The CDR3 is made up of 15 amino acids. Generated by immunoSEQ multiplex PCR, the TCRdb table keeps only in-frame clones and is missing some. This table has around 980,000 clones, around 78% appearing once. This sequence joins TRBV14 and TRBJ2-7, with 7 bases identical to TRBD2. Sample: memory CD4+ T cells from PBMCs. Stated subset: CD45RA-negative fraction. This receptor was identified in a man aged 18 to 30 in good health. Some clones in this sample may be carry-over from other donors' samples. CDR3 bases: TGTGCCAGCAGCCAAGATGAGCTAGCGGACTACGAGCAGTACTTC. Translating it yields CASSQDELADYEQYF.